This is a list of T cell receptor beta chains from one sample in a study of blood T cell repertoires in COVID-19. Sequencing used immunoSEQ multiplex PCR; TCRdb keeps in-frame clones, though not all of them. The top ten clones hold 5.5% to 7.5% of a sample with about 80,000 clones, 88% of them seen once. Sequences were obtained from peripheral blood. The receptor set was obtained from a woman of 80 years or more with acute or convalescent COVID-19. Each CDR3 is given with its conserved first and last residue. The order of the fields is V gene, clone size, J gene, D gene, CDR3 protein, CDR3 DNA. The D gene is left open where the match is weak. Part of the rows lack a size; the others show once, few, many or a class for expanded clones.

>TRBV5-1|-|TRBJ2-3|-
CASSEPRAGITDTQYF
TGCGCCAGCAGCGAACCCCGGGCGGGCATCACAGATACGCAGTATTTT
>TRBV4-2|-|TRBJ1-2|TRBD1
CASSLPPGQGNYGYTF
TGTGCCAGCAGCCTACCTCCGGGACAGGGAAACTATGGCTACACCTTC
>TRBV7-9|-|TRBJ1-5|-
CASSSGDTSNQPQHF
TGTGCCAGCAGCTCGGGGGATACGAGCAATCAGCCCCAGCATTTT
>TRBV30|-|TRBJ1-2|TRBD1
CAWSPDRAGYGYTF
TGTGCCTGGAGTCCTGACAGGGCCGGGTATGGCTACACCTTC
>TRBV6-2/TRBV6-3|-|TRBJ2-5|TRBD1
CASSYLQGRQETQYF
TGTGCCAGCAGTTACTTACAGGGGCGGCAAGAGACCCAGTACTTC
>TRBV5-6|once|TRBJ2-7|-
CASSSYHRELNEQYF
TGTGCCAGCAGCTCGTACCACAGGGAACTTAACGAGCAGTACTTC
>TRBV14|once|TRBJ2-7|TRBD1
CASSQDRDRAPYEQYF
TGTGCCAGCAGCCAAGACCGGGACAGGGCGCCCTACGAGCAGTACTTC
>TRBV27|-|TRBJ1-4|-
CASSFTSRGGEKLFF
TGTGCCAGCAGTTTCACGTCCAGGGGAGGGGAAAAACTGTTTTTT
>TRBV19|-|TRBJ1-5|TRBD1
CASSARTGSGQPQHF
TGTGCCAGTAGTGCCCGGACAGGGAGTGGTCAGCCCCAGCATTTT
>TRBV2|-|TRBJ1-1|-
CASNPQGNTEAFF
TGTGCCAGCAACCCACAGGGTAACACTGAAGCTTTCTTT
>TRBV2|-|TRBJ2-7|TRBD1
CASRTGQGSYEQYF
TGTGCCAGCAGGACGGGACAGGGCTCCTACGAGCAGTACTTC
>TRBV6-5|-|TRBJ1-2|-
CASRKHRDAYGYTF
TGTGCCAGCAGGAAACACAGGGATGCCTATGGCTACACCTTC
>TRBV7-8|-|TRBJ2-3|TRBD2
CASSSVGGTDNTDTQYF
TGTGCCAGCAGCTCAGTGGGGGGGACGGACAACACAGATACGCAGTATTTT
>TRBV19|-|TRBJ2-7|-
CASSIGHLDEQYF
TGTGCCAGTAGTATCGGACATTTGGACGAGCAGTACTTC
>TRBV6-4|-|TRBJ1-6|-
CASRAQGLNSPLHF
TGTGCCAGCAGGGCACAGGGCCTGAATTCACCCCTCCACTTT
>TRBV10-3|-|TRBJ1-3|-
CAIRGGTGNTIYF
TGTGCCATCAGAGGGGGAACTGGAAACACCATATATTTT
>TRBV7-2|-|TRBJ1-2|TRBD1
CASSPGQAYGYTF
TGTGCCAGCAGCCCGGGACAGGCCTATGGCTACACCTTC
>TRBV7-2|-|TRBJ1-3|-
CASSSHRENPGNTIYF
TGTGCCAGCAGCTCCCACAGGGAAAACCCTGGAAACACCATATATTTT
>TRBV18|-|TRBJ1-5|TRBD1
CASSPTGAVQPQHF
TGTGCCAGCTCACCTACAGGGGCGGTTCAGCCCCAGCATTTT
>TRBV27|-|TRBJ2-1|-
CASSLYRDFNEQFF
TGTGCCAGCAGTTTATACCGGGACTTCAATGAGCAGTTCTTC
>TRBV18|-|TRBJ2-7|TRBD2
CASSPGKGLGEQYF
TGTGCCAGCTCACCCGGAAAGGGACTAGGAGAGCAGTACTTC
>TRBV6-2/TRBV6-3|-|TRBJ2-7|-
CASSYDRNHPYEQYF
TGTGCCAGCAGTTACGACAGGAATCACCCCTACGAGCAGTACTTC
>TRBV5-1|-|TRBJ1-5|-
CASSLAAGSNQPQHF
TGCGCCAGCAGCTTGGCTGCGGGTAGCAATCAGCCCCAGCATTTT
>TRBV7-6|-|TRBJ2-1|TRBD2
CASSLGGGSYNEQFF
TGTGCCAGCAGCTTAGGCGGGGGGTCCTACAATGAGCAGTTCTTC
>TRBV6-1|-|TRBJ2-7|TRBD1
CASSGRDRGALSEQYF
TGTGCCAGCAGTGGGAGGGACAGGGGCGCCCTGAGCGAGCAGTACTTC